Listed below are T cell receptor beta chains from one sample, sequenced in a study of blood T cell repertoires in COVID-19. Clones were read by immunoSEQ multiplex PCR, and TCRdb kept only the in-frame ones, dropping some. The sample contains approximately 120,000 clones, about 70% of which appear only once. Material for sequencing was peripheral blood. The receptors derive from a man older than 75 with COVID-19, enrolled during active disease. Both conserved end residues are part of each CDR3. The order of the fields is D gene, J gene, clone size, V gene, CDR3 protein, CDR3 DNA. D genes are given only for firm matches. Size tells how often a clone was seen (once, few, many) or the class of an expanded clone, and some rows leave it out.

>TRBD2|TRBJ2-7|NA|TRBV18
CASSRVAGGDEQYF
TGTGCCAGCTCACGGGTAGCGGGAGGAGACGAGCAGTACTTC
>NA|TRBJ1-1|NA|TRBV10-3
CAIARIINTEAFF
TGTGCCATCGCCAGGATTATAAACACTGAAGCTTTCTTT
>TRBD2|TRBJ2-7|NA|TRBV10-1
CASSSGGGLVSYEQYF
TGCGCCAGCAGTTCGGGCGGGGGACTGGTCTCCTACGAGCAGTACTTC
>TRBD2|TRBJ2-5|NA|TRBV28
CASSSILAGDQETQYF
TGTGCCAGCAGTTCCATACTAGCGGGAGATCAAGAGACCCAGTACTTC
>NA|TRBJ2-2|NA|TRBV6-5
CASRGATGELFF
TGTGCCAGCAGGGGGGCCACCGGGGAGCTGTTTTTT
>TRBD2|TRBJ2-1|NA|TRBV15
CATSKGRLAAYNEQFF
TGTGCCACCAGCAAAGGGAGACTAGCGGCTTACAATGAGCAGTTCTTC
>NA|TRBJ2-7|NA|TRBV18
CASSPPGGSYEQYF
TGTGCCAGCTCACCACCGGGGGGATCCTACGAGCAGTACTTC
>NA|TRBJ1-5|NA|TRBV5-6
CASSLHRSQPQHF
TGTGCCAGCAGCTTGCACAGGAGTCAGCCCCAGCATTTT
>NA|TRBJ2-7|NA|TRBV5-1
CASSLEPGKDYEQYF
TGCGCCAGCAGCTTGGAACCCGGGAAGGACTACGAGCAGTACTTC
>TRBD2|TRBJ2-7|NA|TRBV4-3
CASSQDLLASYEQYF
TGCGCCAGCAGCCAAGATTTACTAGCGTCCTACGAGCAGTACTTC
>NA|TRBJ2-1|NA|TRBV15
CATSSGHIDEQFF
TGTGCCACCAGCAGCGGACATATAGATGAGCAGTTCTTC
>NA|TRBJ1-5|NA|TRBV19
CASSIAGVTGNQPQHF
TGTGCCAGTAGTATAGCGGGGGTTACTGGAAATCAGCCCCAGCATTTT
>TRBD2|TRBJ2-1|few|TRBV6-1
CASSESVLAGGNEQFF
TGTGCCAGCAGTGAGTCCGTGCTAGCGGGAGGGAATGAGCAGTTCTTC
>NA|TRBJ2-7|NA|TRBV28
CASSTIAGNPNPPYEQYF
TGTGCCAGCAGCACCATAGCAGGGAACCCCAATCCTCCCTACGAGCAGTACTTC
>NA|TRBJ2-7|few|TRBV5-1
CASSPGLISYEQYF
TGCGCCAGCAGCCCGGGACTTATCTCCTACGAGCAGTACTTC
>NA|TRBJ1-4|NA|TRBV7-6
CASSAIDSATNEKLFF
TGTGCCAGCAGCGCCATAGACAGTGCAACTAATGAAAAACTGTTTTTT
>TRBD1|TRBJ2-2|NA|TRBV7-8
CASSRGDRALGGELFF
TGTGCCAGCAGCCGAGGCGACAGGGCGCTTGGCGGGGAGCTGTTTTTT
>TRBD1|TRBJ2-7|NA|TRBV19
CASSIDLHAGGSYEQYF
TGTGCCAGTAGTATAGATCTTCACGCAGGGGGCTCCTACGAGCAGTACTTC
>NA|TRBJ2-5|NA|TRBV11-3
CASSLNGEETQYF
TGTGCCAGCAGCTTAAACGGGGAAGAGACCCAGTACTTC
>NA|TRBJ2-2|NA|TRBV7-7
CASSIYRETGELFF
TGTGCTAGCAGCATCTACAGGGAAACCGGGGAGCTGTTTTTT
>NA|TRBJ2-2|NA|TRBV23-1
CASSHRREGANTGELFF
TGCGCCAGCAGTCATAGGCGGGAAGGAGCGAACACCGGGGAGCTGTTTTTT
>TRBD1|TRBJ2-1|NA|TRBV5-1
CASAQTGGDEQFF
TGCGCCAGCGCCCAGACAGGGGGCGACGAGCAGTTCTTC
>NA|TRBJ1-5|NA|TRBV11-3
CASSFYSLRVQPQHF
TGTGCCAGCAGCTTTTACTCCCTCAGGGTTCAGCCCCAGCATTTT
>NA|TRBJ2-2|NA|TRBV10-1
CASREGLNTGELFF
TGCGCCAGCAGGGAAGGACTGAACACCGGGGAGCTGTTTTTT
>TRBD2|TRBJ2-1|NA|TRBV19
CASSNPGLAVAREQFF
TGTGCCAGTAGTAACCCGGGACTAGCGGTGGCACGGGAGCAGTTCTTC
>TRBD2|TRBJ2-1|NA|TRBV5-1
CASSWGLAGSSYNEQFF
TGCGCCAGCAGCTGGGGACTAGCGGGATCCTCCTACAATGAGCAGTTCTTC
>NA|TRBJ2-7|NA|TRBV5-6
CASSNRDSSYEQYF
TGTGCCAGCAGCAACCGGGACTCCTCCTACGAGCAGTACTTC
>NA|TRBJ2-5|NA|TRBV24-1
CATSARSQETQYF
TGTGCCACCAGTGCGCGTTCGCAAGAGACCCAGTACTTC
>TRBD1|TRBJ2-4|NA|TRBV5-1
CASSLAGDRGYIQYF
TGCGCCAGCAGCTTGGCCGGGGACAGGGGGTACATTCAGTACTTC
>NA|TRBJ2-1|once|TRBV7-9
CASSWGVSYNEQFF
TGTGCCAGCAGCTGGGGGGTTTCCTACAATGAGCAGTTCTTC
>NA|TRBJ1-2|NA|TRBV6-5
CASSLTGSPLYGYTF
TGTGCCAGCAGTCTAACAGGGAGTCCCCTCTATGGCTACACCTTC
>NA|TRBJ1-4|NA|TRBV7-2
CASSYGQSGATNEKLFF
TGTGCCAGCAGCTACGGACAGTCTGGGGCAACTAATGAAAAACTGTTTTTT
>TRBD2|TRBJ2-3|NA|TRBV7-2
CASSTASGTDTQYF
TGTGCCAGCAGCACAGCTAGCGGAACAGATACGCAGTATTTT
>NA|TRBJ2-7|NA|TRBV27
CASSLDGRGGYEQYF
TGTGCCAGCAGTTTAGATGGCAGGGGAGGGTACGAGCAGTACTTC
>NA|TRBJ2-2|NA|TRBV10-3
CAISESSWTGELFF
TGTGCCATCAGTGAGTCCAGTTGGACCGGGGAGCTGTTTTTT
>NA|TRBJ1-2|NA|TRBV21-1
CAVKGLNYGYTF
TGTGCCGTAAAGGGACTTAACTATGGCTACACCTTC
>TRBD2|TRBJ2-5|NA|TRBV28
CASSPVGEGPETQYF
TGTGCCAGCAGCCCTGTGGGGGAGGGCCCAGAGACCCAGTACTTC
>NA|TRBJ2-3|NA|TRBV6-6
CASSYINPRDTQYF
TGTGCCAGCAGTTACATAAATCCCAGGGATACGCAGTATTTT
>TRBD1|TRBJ1-1|NA|TRBV28
CATLSTGDRTEAFF
TGTGCCACCCTTAGTACAGGGGATCGAACTGAAGCTTTCTTT
>TRBD2|TRBJ2-1|NA|TRBV6-5
CASSYSAGGSYNEQFF
TGTGCCAGCAGTTACTCTGCGGGAGGGTCCTACAATGAGCAGTTCTTC
>TRBD2|TRBJ2-6|NA|TRBV27
CASSFISGKGGANVLTF
TGTGCCAGCAGTTTCATTAGCGGGAAGGGTGGGGCCAACGTCCTGACTTTC
>TRBD2|TRBJ2-7|once|TRBV5-1
CASSLGLAGGGFIYEQYF
TGCGCCAGCAGCTTGGGACTAGCGGGAGGGGGGTTCATTTACGAGCAGTACTTC
>NA|TRBJ1-1|once|TRBV5-1
CASSLAAGSTEAFF
TGCGCCAGCAGCTTGGCCGCGGGGAGCACTGAAGCTTTCTTT
>NA|TRBJ2-1|NA|TRBV7-9
CASARELDEQFF
TGTGCCAGCGCACGGGAGCTAGATGAGCAGTTCTTC
>NA|TRBJ2-1|NA|TRBV10-3
CAISESAGGTVNEQFF
TGTGCCATCAGTGAGTCAGCAGGCGGGACGGTCAATGAGCAGTTCTTC
>TRBD2|TRBJ2-3|few|TRBV5-1
CASSGTSGRAPSSTDTQYF
TGCGCCAGCAGCGGGACTAGCGGGAGGGCTCCTTCTAGCACAGATACGCAGTATTTT
>TRBD2|TRBJ2-7|NA|TRBV5-1
CASSLMGGGTSYEQYF
TGCGCCAGCAGCTTGATGGGGGGAGGGACTAGTTACGAGCAGTACTTC
>TRBD1|TRBJ1-6|NA|TRBV6-5
CATASGTGVLSPLHF
TGTGCCACCGCCTCCGGGACAGGCGTTTTATCACCCCTCCACTTT
>NA|TRBJ1-2|NA|TRBV6-5
CASSYGTPFMGYTF
TGTGCCAGCAGTTATGGGACACCCTTTATGGGCTACACCTTC
>NA|TRBJ1-4|few|TRBV5-1
CASTLTGEKLFF
TGCGCCAGCACTCTAACAGGGGAAAAACTGTTTTTT
>TRBD1|TRBJ1-5|few|TRBV19
CASIGQGHQGGNQPQHF
TGTGCCAGTATCGGACAGGGGCATCAAGGAGGCAATCAGCCCCAGCATTTT
>TRBD2|TRBJ2-1|NA|TRBV11-3
CASSRSGGFGNNEQFF
TGTGCCAGCAGCCGATCGGGAGGGTTCGGGAACAATGAGCAGTTCTTC